The entry below gives a single T cell receptor (beta chain) sequence along with its context. This record comes from a study of OX40 agonist ivuxolimab in advanced cancers. Study information: Head and neck, renal cell, melanoma or hepatocellular carcinoma were the cancers that dose-escalation patients had. Patients were 82.7% male with ages roughly 20 to 80, mean 60.

The table came from immunoSEQ multiplex PCR; TCRdb's copy has only in-frame clones and leaves some out. This repertoire shows about 92,000 clones, roughly nine tenths found once; its top ten account for 0.25% to 0.35%. Between the trimmed V and J ends, which lost 3 bases and 6 bases, there was a span of 18 bases. The CDR3 runs 16 residues. Germline CDR1 LNHNV, CDR2 YYDKDF (reference sequence). This receptor was obtained from an adult with an advanced solid tumor such as melanoma, head and neck, liver or kidney cancer. V is TRBV15 and J is TRBJ1-5; a possible D gene is TRBD1 (5 bases). The specimen comprised CD4+ or CD8+ T cells sorted from blood, sampled in a trial of the OX40 agonist ivuxolimab. This CDR3 reads CATSSLLTGNGQPQHF. The CDR3 region has the DNA TGTGCCACCAGCAGCCTCCTCACAGGAAACGGTCAGCCCCAGCATTTT.